A selection of T cell receptor beta chains follows, all from one sample in a study of regulatory T cells in long-lasting Graves disease. MiXCR, applied by TCRdb to the multiplex PCR reads, yields one record per CDR3 protein. The data show 300,000 to 450,000 distinct CDR3 sequences, less than 20% seen once. Sequenced material: peripheral blood mononuclear cells (PBMCs), taken at new diagnosis, from a patient treated with antithyroid drugs. The source of these receptors is a female donor with Graves disease. Each CDR3 is given with its conserved first and last residue. D genes are given only for firm matches. Size values are once, few and many counts, or a class for expanded clones, and some rows have none.

size: many; J: TRBJ2-5; V: TRBV2; D: NA; DNA: TGTGCCTCCGGCGGGGTCGAGACCCAGTACTTC; CDR3: CASGGVETQYF
size: few; J: TRBJ2-1; V: TRBV6-9; D: NA; DNA: TGTGCCAGCAGTTATGCGACAAGTCAGTTCTTC; CDR3: CASSYATSQFF
size: few; J: TRBJ2-2; V: TRBV6-1; D: NA; DNA: TGTGCCATCCAATTGCCCCAAACCGGGGAGCTGTTTTTT; CDR3: CAIQLPQTGELFF
size: many; J: TRBJ1-6; V: TRBV7-9; D: NA; DNA: TGTGCCAGCATAGGCGTACTAAATTCACCCCTCCACTTT; CDR3: CASIGVLNSPLHF
size: many; J: TRBJ2-3; V: TRBV7-7; D: NA; DNA: TGTGCTAGCAGCTTAACCCATCGGGGCACAGATACGCAGTATTTT; CDR3: CASSLTHRGTDTQYF
size: few; J: TRBJ2-1; V: TRBV29-1; D: NA; DNA: TGCAGCACCTTCCCTACCCGCACCGCGGGGAGAACTTACTACAATGAGCAGTTCTTC; CDR3: CSTFPTRTAGRTYYNEQFF
size: few; J: TRBJ1-1; V: TRBV4-1; D: TRBD1; DNA: TGCGCCAGCAGCCAAGGTGGATTGACAGGGCTGGTCACTGAAGCTTTCTTT; CDR3: CASSQGGLTGLVTEAFF
size: few; J: TRBJ2-7; V: TRBV20-1; D: TRBD1; DNA: TGCAGTGCTAGGGACAGGGGCTACGAGCAGTACTTC; CDR3: CSARDRGYEQYF
size: NA; J: TRBJ2-2; V: TRBV9; D: TRBD1; DNA: TGTGCCAGCAGCGGACGGGACAGTTCCACCGGGGAGCTGTTTTTT; CDR3: CASSGRDSSTGELFF
size: many; J: TRBJ1-5; V: TRBV2; D: NA; DNA: TGTGCCAGCATGGGAGGGGGTGGAAGCAATCAGCCCCAGCATTTT; CDR3: CASMGGGGSNQPQHF
size: few; J: TRBJ1-5; V: TRBV12-5; D: NA; DNA: TGTGCTAGTGGCCAAGACCGGTTGGGCAATCAGCCCCAGCATTTT; CDR3: CASGQDRLGNQPQHF
size: many; J: TRBJ1-1; V: TRBV9; D: TRBD1; DNA: TGTGCCAGCGGGGACAGGGCGGGCACTGAAGCTTTCTTT; CDR3: CASGDRAGTEAFF
size: NA; J: TRBJ1-3; V: TRBV12-3/TRBV12-4; D: NA; DNA: TGTGCCAGCAAAGCCCCAACGGTTTCCGCTGGAAACACCATATATTTT; CDR3: CASKAPTVSAGNTIYF
size: many; J: TRBJ2-1; V: TRBV11-3; D: TRBD2; DNA: TGTGCCAGCAGCTTTTCTAGCGGGGGGCCCGTTAGCTCCTACAATGAGCAGTTCTTC; CDR3: CASSFSSGGPVSSYNEQFF
size: many; J: TRBJ2-5; V: TRBV6-5; D: NA; DNA: TGTGCCAGCAGTTACGCGGGCTGGGAGACCCAGTACTTC; CDR3: CASSYAGWETQYF
size: few; J: TRBJ2-1; V: TRBV24-1; D: NA; DNA: TGTGCCACCAGTGATTTGAGCGGTCGCAACGGCAAGTACAATGAGCAGTTCTTC; CDR3: CATSDLSGRNGKYNEQFF
size: many; J: TRBJ1-5; V: TRBV2; D: TRBD1; DNA: TGTGCCAGCAGGGGACAGGGGCCTCAGCCCCAGCATTTT; CDR3: CASRGQGPQPQHF
size: many; J: TRBJ2-5; V: TRBV20-1; D: NA; DNA: TGCAGTGCTAGAGATCCTGCAGGGGACGGAGAGACCCAGTACTTC; CDR3: CSARDPAGDGETQYF
size: many; J: TRBJ2-1; V: TRBV28; D: TRBD2; DNA: TGTGCCAGCAGCCCCGTAGTGCAGCGGGAGGGGAATGAGCAGTTCTTC; CDR3: CASSPVVQREGNEQFF
size: few; J: TRBJ2-1; V: TRBV18; D: TRBD2; DNA: TGTGCCAGCTCACGGGGACTAGCGGGAGACAATGAGCAGTTCTTC; CDR3: CASSRGLAGDNEQFF
size: NA; J: TRBJ2-4; V: TRBV5-1; D: NA; DNA: TGCGCCAGCAGCCCAACAGTTGGGAACATTCAGTACTTC; CDR3: CASSPTVGNIQYF
size: many; J: TRBJ1-4; V: TRBV27; D: TRBD1; DNA: TGTGCCAGCAGTCTCCAGGGGGTGAGCGAAAAACTGTTTTTT; CDR3: CASSLQGVSEKLFF
size: many; J: TRBJ1-1; V: TRBV2; D: NA; DNA: TGTGCCAGCAGCGTACAGGGTAGCCTCACTGAAGCTTTCTTT; CDR3: CASSVQGSLTEAFF